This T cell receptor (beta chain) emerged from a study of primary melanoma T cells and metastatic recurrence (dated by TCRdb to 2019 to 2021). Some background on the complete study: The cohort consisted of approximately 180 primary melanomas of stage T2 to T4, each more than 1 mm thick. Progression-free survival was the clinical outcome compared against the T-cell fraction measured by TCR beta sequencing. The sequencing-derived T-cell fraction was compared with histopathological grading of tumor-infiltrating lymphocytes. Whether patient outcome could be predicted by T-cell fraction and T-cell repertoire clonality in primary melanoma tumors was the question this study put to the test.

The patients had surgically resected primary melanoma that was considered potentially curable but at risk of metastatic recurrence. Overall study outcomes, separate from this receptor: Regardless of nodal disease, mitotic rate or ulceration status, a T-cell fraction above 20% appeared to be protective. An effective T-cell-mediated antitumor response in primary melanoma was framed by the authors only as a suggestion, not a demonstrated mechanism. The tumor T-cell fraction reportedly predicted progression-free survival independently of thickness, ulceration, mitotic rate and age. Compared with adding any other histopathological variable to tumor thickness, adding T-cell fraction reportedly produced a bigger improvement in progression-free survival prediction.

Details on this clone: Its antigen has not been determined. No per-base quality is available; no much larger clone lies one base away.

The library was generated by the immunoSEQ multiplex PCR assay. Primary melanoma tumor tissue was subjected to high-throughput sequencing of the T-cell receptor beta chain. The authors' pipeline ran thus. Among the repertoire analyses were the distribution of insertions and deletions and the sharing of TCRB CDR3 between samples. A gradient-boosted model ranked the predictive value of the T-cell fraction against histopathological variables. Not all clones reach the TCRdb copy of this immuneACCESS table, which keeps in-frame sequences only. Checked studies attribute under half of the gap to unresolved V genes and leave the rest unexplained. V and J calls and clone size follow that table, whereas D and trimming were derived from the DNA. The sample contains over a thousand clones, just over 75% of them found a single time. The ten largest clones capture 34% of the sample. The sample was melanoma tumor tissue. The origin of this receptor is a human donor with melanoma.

The DNA reads TGTGCCAGTAGTATAGATACATCACAAGGCTACACCTTC. The translation is CASSIDTSQGYTF. In this chain, TRBV19 is recombined with TRBJ1-2, with the D gene uncertain. The CDR3 spans 13 residues, from the cysteine through the phenylalanine. Only CDR3 DNA is held: 39 bases, read in frame from base 1. V sheds 0 bases and J sheds 8 bases, leaving 10 bases between their ends. CDR1 and CDR2 are drawn from the germline V gene (reference sequence): LNHDA, SQIVND.